Each of the 3 T cell receptor beta chains below was sequenced from the same sample in a study of alternative splicing in chronic myeloid leukemia remission. Across the whole study: Trial remission samples were taken at major or complete molecular response, at 12 or 24 months.

Poly-A-selected mRNA from approximately 1 ug total RNA formed the libraries. Each CDR3 protein gets one entry in TCRdb, which reprocessed the bulk RNA-seq reads and gives no DNA. The sample gives about 330 distinct CDR3 sequences, about 90% of which show up once; roughly a fifth is in the top ten. Sequenced material: PBMCs or total blood leukocytes (not recorded which), taken during remission. These receptors all stem from an adult with chronic myeloid leukemia.

V usage is TRBV7-2 and J usage is TRBJ2-3; the TCRdb call, TRBD2, lacks DNA for checking. The CDR3 spans 19 residues. The germline V gene has CDR1 SGHTA and CDR2 FQGNSA. The CDR3 is CASSRLRLAGGIHTDTQYF.

This CDR3 reads CASSPGSGTEAFF. This chain links TRBV18 with TRBJ1-1. The CDR3 runs to 13 residues. Looked up from germline, CDR1 is KGHSH and CDR2 is LQKENI.

This clonotype appeared once. V and J are TRBV12-3 or TRBV12-4 and TRBJ2-7. The CDR3 is made up of 13 amino acids. This chain's CDR3 is CASSTLVSDEQYF.